This T cell receptor beta chain was captured by sequencing in a study of a mutant IDH1 vaccine in newly diagnosed glioma. The method was immunoSEQ multiplex PCR; TCRdb's version includes in-frame clones alone and lacks a portion of them. The table records about 44,000 clones, less than 95% of them present only once. With 10 bases removed from V and 0 bases from J, the gap between germline ends came to 12 bases. The CDR3 extends over 13 amino acids. Germline CDR1 LNHDA, CDR2 SQIVND (reference sequence). A word on this clone: Its matching antigen is unknown.

Time point defined: week 23, last vaccination. Topical imiquimod accompanied each vaccine dose, which consisted of 300 ug of mutant IDH1 20-mer peptide. Source: PBMCs, taken from a glioma patient whose treatment included an IDH1 peptide vaccine. The chain links TRBV19 to TRBJ1-1; D is undetermined. The source is a man aged 50 to 59 with glioma. Here the CDR3 DNA reads TGTGCCACCTCGTTAGGGATGAACACTGAAGCTTTCTTT. It translates to CATSLGMNTEAFF.